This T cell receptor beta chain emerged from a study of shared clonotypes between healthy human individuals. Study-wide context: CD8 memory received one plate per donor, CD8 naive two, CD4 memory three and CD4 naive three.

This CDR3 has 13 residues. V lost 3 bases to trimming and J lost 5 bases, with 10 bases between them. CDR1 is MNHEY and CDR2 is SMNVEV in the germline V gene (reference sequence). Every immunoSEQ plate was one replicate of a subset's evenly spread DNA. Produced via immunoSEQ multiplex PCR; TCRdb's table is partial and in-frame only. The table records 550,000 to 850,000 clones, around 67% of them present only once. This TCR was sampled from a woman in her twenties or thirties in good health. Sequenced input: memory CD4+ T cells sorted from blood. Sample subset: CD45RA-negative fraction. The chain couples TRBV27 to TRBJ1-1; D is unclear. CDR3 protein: CASSFRGLTEAFF. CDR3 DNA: TGTGCCAGCAGTTTTCGGGGTCTTACTGAAGCTTTCTTT.